This TCR beta chain was captured in a study of neurological immune-mediated disorders. The sample holds many counts of this clonotype. Its antigen is not known. With 10-nucleotide random UMIs included, cDNA was synthesized by 5'RACE. Over 160 million TCR-beta sequences from 15-18 subjects came from every sequencing run. One entry per CDR3 protein, called by TCRdb with MiXCR from the 5' RACE reads. The sample carries about 59,000 distinct CDR3 sequences, around 24% recorded once. Germline V gene data show CDR1 as MNHNY and CDR2 as SVGAGI (reference sequence). The CDR3 totals 13 residues. With 8 bases removed from V and 7 bases from J, the gap between germline ends came to 14 bases. The time point is: technical triplicate 2. Overall study results and limits: Expanded clones shared no identical CDR3 amino acid sequences across subjects, which suggested private TCR-beta repertoires in all groups.

Sequencing input: PBMCs. This chain connects TRBV6-6 to TRBJ2-2, with D perhaps being TRBD1 or TRBD2 (6 bases each). The sequence was collected from a man aged 60 to 75 with HTLV-1-associated myelopathy (HAM/TSP). In DNA form, the CDR3 reads TGTGCCAGCTTTCTAGGGGGGAGCGGGGAGCTGTTTTTT. It yields the protein CASFLGGSGELFF.